Below are 21 T cell receptor beta chains sequenced from a single sample in a study of OX40 agonist ivuxolimab in advanced cancers. The data were produced by immunoSEQ multiplex PCR, yet TCRdb's version contains in-frame clones alone and is incomplete. The sample has 50,000 to 75,000 clones; 86% are singletons. The starting material was CD4+ or CD8+ T cells sorted from blood, obtained in a trial of the OX40 agonist ivuxolimab. The receptor source for this set is an adult with an advanced solid tumor such as melanoma, head and neck, liver or kidney cancer.

The gene calls are TRBV7-8 and TRBJ2-1; no clear D gene. From germline, CDR1 is SGHVS and CDR2 FQNEAQ. There are 13 residues in the CDR3. With 1 base removed from V and 6 bases from J, the gap between germline ends came to 7 bases. CDR3 region: CASSLGAFNEQFF. CDR3 nucleotides: TGTGCCAGCAGCTTAGGAGCATTCAATGAGCAGTTCTTC.

The rearrangement links TRBV10-3 to TRBJ1-2; D is perhaps TRBD1 (6 bases). Trimming took 6 bases from V and 0 from J, leaving 11 bases between them. The germline CDR1 and CDR2 sequences are ENHRY and SYGVKD. This CDR3 has 14 residues. The chain's CDR3 is CAIRPTGPNYGYTF. The CDR3 DNA sequence: TGTGCCATCAGGCCGACAGGACCTAACTATGGCTACACCTTC.

The rearrangement links TRBV5-1 to TRBJ2-1; 11 nucleotides line up with TRBD2. The CDR3 runs to 15 residues. CDR1 and CDR2 (germline): SGHRS, YFSETQ. J gave up 7 bases and V 4 bases, and 7 bases lay outside the gene matches. The chain's CDR3 is CASSGTSGSSNEQFF. CDR3 coding DNA: TGCGCCAGCAGCGGAACTAGCGGGAGTTCGAATGAGCAGTTCTTC.

The chain's CDR3 is CASSRDQSGGTDTQYF. For the CDR3, the DNA is TGTGCCAGTAGCCGAGACCAATCGGGGGGCACAGATACGCAGTATTTT. This chain connects TRBV19 to TRBJ2-3; D might be TRBD2 (6 bases). V shed 6 bases and J shed 1 base, with 17 bases lying between them. The V gene's germline CDR1 is LNHDA and CDR2 SQIVND (reference sequence). CDR3 size: 16 residues.

The genes are TRBV6-5 and TRBJ2-7; 9 bases fit TRBD2. CDR3 length: 14 residues. Per germline, CDR1 MNHEY and CDR2 SVGAGI. Unmatched junction bases numbered 5, after V lost 6 bases and J lost 2 bases. CDR3 protein: CASSRSGSAYEQYF. In DNA form, the CDR3 reads TGTGCCAGCAGCCGTAGCGGGAGTGCCTACGAGCAGTACTTC.

The chain combines TRBV19 with TRBJ1-1, with 11 nucleotides matching TRBD1. Trimming at V came to 6 bases and at J to 10 bases, leaving 13 bases not matched to a gene. The germline gives CDR1 LNHDA, CDR2 SQIVND (reference sequence). This CDR3 contains 15 residues. In DNA, the CDR3 is TGTGCCAGTAGAGGACAGGGGGCTGGAGTTGTGGGAGCTTTCTTT. Protein: CASRGQGAGVVGAFF.

This chain connects TRBV18 to TRBJ2-5; weak D call: TRBD2 (5 bases). Germline V gene lookup returns CDR1 KGHSH and CDR2 LQKENI. The CDR3 totals 14 residues. V was pared by 3 bases and J by 11 bases, with 19 bases between. The CDR3 DNA is TGTGCCAGCTCACCCCCAACCCGAGTCTGGGAGCAGTACTTC. This sequence encodes CASSPPTRVWEQYF.

The V gene is TRBV11-2, the J gene TRBJ2-7, with 7 bases identical to TRBD1. V shed 5 bases, J shed 5 bases, and the junction held 6 bases outside the gene matches. Germline lookup yields CDR1 SGHAT and CDR2 FQNNGV. There are 13 residues in the CDR3. The chain's CDR3 is CASSLSRGNEQYF. The CDR3 nucleotides are TGTGCCAGCAGCCTTTCCAGGGGGAACGAGCAGTACTTC.

This rearrangement joins TRBV5-4 to TRBJ1-2; TRBD1 might be the D (5 bases). From germline, CDR1 is SGHNT and CDR2 YYREEE (reference sequence). V shed 6 bases and J shed 5 bases, with 14 bases lying between them. The CDR3 consists of 13 residues. The CDR3 region is CASNRDGNYGYTF. The CDR3 nucleotides are TGTGCCAGCAACCGGGACGGAAATTATGGCTACACCTTC.

The chain employs TRBV18 and TRBJ1-4, with D perhaps TRBD1 (5 bases). V lost 5 bases and J 0 bases, leaving 10 bases between the germline ends. The CDR3 runs to 15 residues. Per the germline V gene, CDR1 is KGHSH and CDR2 is LQKENI. In DNA, the CDR3 is TGTGCCAGCTCAGGAGGGGCCTCAACTAATGAAAAACTGTTTTTT. As protein: CASSGGASTNEKLFF.

The chain is built from TRBV5-1 and TRBJ1-1; unclear D gene. The germline gives CDR1 SGHRS, CDR2 YFSETQ. The CDR3 consists of 15 residues. V lost 1 base and J 0 bases, leaving 10 bases between the germline ends. CDR3 sequence: CASSLSGVLNTEAFF. The CDR3 DNA reads TGCGCCAGCAGCTTGTCCGGCGTTTTGAACACTGAAGCTTTCTTT.

The rearrangement links TRBV5-1 to TRBJ2-3; no firm D call. Germline V gives CDR1 SGHRS, CDR2 YFSETQ. V was shortened by 0 bases and J by 4 bases, with 12 bases between the two germline ends. The CDR3 consists of 15 residues. CDR3: CASSLVGVQADTQYF. In DNA, the CDR3 is TGCGCCAGCAGCTTGGTTGGAGTGCAGGCAGATACGCAGTATTTT.

The rearrangement uses TRBV6-6 and TRBJ1-4; unclear D gene. Deletions cut 11 bases from V and 4 bases from J, with 14 bases between. This CDR3 spans 13 amino acids. Germline V gene sequence: CDR1 MNHNY, CDR2 SVGAGI (reference sequence). This CDR3 reads CALRGRINEKLFF. The CDR3 coding sequence is TGTGCCCTTCGTGGACGGATTAATGAAAAACTGTTTTTT.

This clone has a handful of counts. The chain combines TRBV27 with TRBJ1-1; TRBD1 might be the D (5 bases). The germline V gene has CDR1 MNHEY and CDR2 SMNVEV (reference sequence). Trimming took off 6 bases at V and 3 bases at J, with 17 bases between the two ends. CDR3 length: 15 residues. In DNA, the CDR3 is TGTGCCAGCAGCCCTAGAACGGGGGGGGACACTGAAGCTTTCTTT. Residues: CASSPRTGGDTEAFF.

The J gene is TRBJ2-2, the V gene TRBV25-1; TRBD1 agrees at 7 bases. The germline gives CDR1 MGHDK, CDR2 SYGVNS. The CDR3 is 13 amino acids. The V and J ends lost 6 bases and 6 bases, in that order; junction bases with no gene match: 4. This chain's CDR3 is CASRTGLAGELFF. CDR3 coding DNA: TGTGCCAGCAGGACAGGGTTGGCCGGGGAGCTGTTTTTT.

The chain employs TRBV10-3 and TRBJ2-1; TRBD2 matches 14 bases. Germline loops: CDR1 ENHRY, CDR2 SYGVKD. The V segment lost 4 bases and the J segment 13 bases; nucleotides outside the gene matches: 9. This CDR3 has 15 amino acids. The CDR3 sequence is CAISAQTSGRAVQFF. Here the CDR3 DNA reads TGTGCCATCAGTGCACAGACTAGCGGGAGGGCCGTTCAGTTCTTC.

Only a few counts were recorded for this clone. The chain carries TRBV5-1 and TRBJ2-6; no definite D call. The germline gives CDR1 SGHRS, CDR2 YFSETQ. The CDR3 spans 14 residues. V lost 4 bases and J lost 0, with 5 bases in between. The CDR3 sequence: CASSPSSGANVLTF. DNA for the CDR3: TGCGCCAGCAGCCCCAGCTCTGGGGCCAACGTCCTGACTTTC.

V is TRBV4-2 and J is TRBJ2-1; 10 nucleotides match TRBD2. The trim removed 0 bases at V and 2 bases at J, leaving 10 bases unmatched. CDR3 length: 19 amino acids. Germline-derived CDR1 and CDR2 are LGHNA and YNFKEQ. The CDR3: CASSQEISPSGRAYNEQFF. Here the CDR3 DNA reads TGTGCCAGCAGCCAAGAGATATCCCCTAGCGGGAGAGCCTACAATGAGCAGTTCTTC.

The chain is built from TRBV28 and TRBJ1-1; 8 positions agree with TRBD1. The CDR3 is made up of 14 amino acids. In germline, CDR1 is MDHEN, CDR2 SYDVKM. The V segment lost 3 bases and the J segment 5 bases; nucleotides outside the gene matches: 5. This CDR3 reads CASSFRQGSTEAFF. CDR3 bases: TGTGCCAGCAGTTTTAGACAGGGGTCGACTGAAGCTTTCTTT.

This clone was seen a few times. V usage is TRBV10-3 and J usage is TRBJ2-2, with 8 bases lining up with TRBD2. J was trimmed by 1 base and V by 4 bases; bases with no gene match: 8. Germline CDR1 and CDR2: ENHRY and SYGVKD. The CDR3 length is 17 residues. The DNA for the CDR3 is TGTGCCATCAGTGCCTCTCGGGCGGGAGGGAACACCGGGGAGCTGTTTTTT. Residues: CAISASRAGGNTGELFF.

V usage is TRBV6-1 and J usage is TRBJ2-3; TRBD1 might be the D (7 bases). V was clipped by 6 bases and J by 5 bases, with 18 bases between them. This CDR3 spans 15 amino acids. Germline loops: CDR1 MNHNS, CDR2 SASEGT. This chain's CDR3 is CASRDPRGAGDTQYF. The CDR3 bases are TGTGCCAGCAGAGATCCCAGGGGGGCTGGAGATACGCAGTATTTT.